The 22 T cell receptor beta chains listed next were all sequenced from one sample in a study of T-cell reconstitution after alpha-beta-depleted transplantation in children. Unique molecular identifiers were incorporated during preparation of the TCRbeta library. TCRdb reprocessed the PCR reads with MiXCR, giving one entry per CDR3 protein. The repertoire consists of fewer than 550,000 distinct CDR3 sequences, with roughly 10% occurring once and the leading ten covering roughly 5.5%. The material sequenced was PBMCs from the stem cell graft donor, taken from the stem cell graft. Receptors originate from a human donor who donated a stem cell graft to a child with acute myeloid leukemia.

A few counts support this clonotype. The chain recombines TRBV6-1 with TRBJ2-1; 15 nucleotides align to TRBD2. V lost 4 bases to trimming and J lost 4 bases; unmatched junction nucleotides: 5. Germline loops: CDR1 MNHNS, CDR2 SASEGT. This CDR3 spans 17 amino acids. The chain's CDR3 is CASSGTSGRGNYNEQFF. Here the CDR3 DNA reads TGTGCCAGCAGTGGGACTAGCGGGAGGGGTAATTACAATGAGCAGTTCTTC.

V is TRBV6-1 and J is TRBJ2-2, with unresolved D. Germline V gives CDR1 MNHNS, CDR2 SASEGT. Trimming pared 6 bases from V and 6 bases from J, leaving 11 bases between. The CDR3 loop spans 13 amino acids. In DNA form, the CDR3 reads TGTGCCAGCAGCCTATTCCAGGCCGGGGAGCTGTTTTTT. Protein: CASSLFQAGELFF.

This clonotype was counted only a few times. The chain recombines TRBV24-1 with TRBJ2-7; D might be TRBD1 (5 bases). The germline gives CDR1 KGHDR, CDR2 SFDVKD. V was clipped by 4 bases and J by 3 bases, with 9 bases between them. CDR3 size: 13 residues. This CDR3 is CATSDRTSYEQYV. CDR3 bases: TGTGCCACCAGTGACCGGACAAGCTACGAGCAGTACGTC.

The rearrangement uses TRBV30 and TRBJ2-3; TRBD1 aligns across 9 bases. Germline V gene sequence: CDR1 GTSNPN, CDR2 SVGIG (reference sequence). This CDR3 is 16 amino acids long. V shed 5 bases and J 1 base; nucleotides not matched to a gene: 10. CDR3 loop: CAWAWGTGTRTDTQYF. CDR3 bases: TGTGCCTGGGCCTGGGGGACAGGGACTCGCACAGATACGCAGTATTTT.

The chain carries TRBV5-1 and TRBJ2-5; a possible D gene is TRBD2 (6 bases). The V gene's germline CDR1 is SGHRS and CDR2 YFSETQ. The ends were cut back, 4 bases at V and 1 base at J, with 11 bases in the middle. The CDR3 length is 14 residues. The CDR3 reads CASSRRGIQETQYF. CDR3 DNA: TGCGCCAGCAGCCGACGGGGGATCCAAGAGACCCAGTACTTC.

The CDR3 DNA follows: TGCAGTGCTAGAGATTATGGAGCGGGGGATTACAATGAGCAGTTCTTC. It encodes CSARDYGAGDYNEQFF. The chain links TRBV20-1 to TRBJ2-1; TRBD2 matches 8 bases. The J segment lost 4 bases and the V segment lost 0 bases, leaving 8 bases of the junction unmatched. The CDR3 is 16 amino acids. Germline values: CDR1 DFQATT, CDR2 SNEGSKA (reference sequence).

This sequence joins TRBV12-3 or TRBV12-4 and TRBJ2-1; 9 nucleotides agree with TRBD2. V lost 5 bases, J lost 8 bases, and 10 bases stayed unmatched. The CDR3 consists of 15 residues. The CDR3 DNA is TGTGCCAGCAGTCTCGGAGGCGGGGGGGTGGATGAGCAGTTCTTC. Translating it yields CASSLGGGGVDEQFF.

This clonotype was observed a few times. The chain couples TRBV5-1 to TRBJ2-3; a weak D match, TRBD2 (6 bases). Germline CDR1 is SGHRS and CDR2 is YFSETQ. Trimming removed 6 bases at V and 0 bases at J, with 11 bases between. This CDR3 is 14 amino acids long. The CDR3 protein is CASTLASSTDTQYF. In DNA, the CDR3 is TGCGCCAGCACCCTAGCGTCAAGCACAGATACGCAGTATTTT.

This clonotype has ten or more counts. The chain recombines TRBV20-1 with TRBJ2-3; TRBD1 aligns across 7 bases. This CDR3 contains 15 residues. The V segment lost 6 bases and the J segment 0 bases; nucleotides outside the gene matches: 9. Germline V lookup: CDR1 DFQATT, CDR2 SNEGSKA (reference sequence). The CDR3 sequence is CSATRTGGSTDTQYF. CDR3 DNA sequence: TGCAGTGCAACTAGGACAGGCGGTAGCACAGATACGCAGTATTTT.

This clonotype occurred many times. The J gene is TRBJ2-2, the V gene TRBV5-1; no reliable D call. The V and J ends lost 4 bases and 0 bases respectively, with 10 bases between them. The V gene's germline CDR1 is SGHRS and CDR2 YFSETQ. The CDR3 covers 15 residues. The chain's CDR3 is CASSLHSANTGELFF. The CDR3 coding sequence is TGCGCCAGCAGCCTGCACTCCGCGAACACCGGGGAGCTGTTTTTT.

The rearrangement links TRBV5-1 to TRBJ2-1; 8 bases line up with TRBD2. Germline V CDR1 and CDR2: SGHRS, YFSETQ. Trimming cost V 2 bases and J 8 bases; bases outside gene matches: 12. This CDR3 is built from 16 residues. CDR3 sequence: CASSFKTHGGAYEQFF. CDR3 in DNA: TGCGCCAGCAGCTTTAAAACGCACGGGGGGGCTTATGAGCAGTTCTTC.

This clonotype was counted between two and nine times. This rearrangement joins TRBV4-3 to TRBJ2-7; D remains unclear. Between the trimmed V and J ends, which lost 3 bases and 3 bases, there was a span of 18 bases. The CDR3 loop spans 16 amino acids. The germline V gene has CDR1 LGHNA and CDR2 YSLEER. CDR3 DNA: TGCGCCAGCAGCCAGTCCCTCATAACCTATAACTACGAGCAGTACTTC. Protein: CASSQSLITYNYEQYF.

This chain joins TRBV6-2 or TRBV6-3 and TRBJ2-5; 9 bases are a match to TRBD1. Germline V gives CDR1 MNHEY, CDR2 SVGEGT. There are 14 residues in the CDR3. V lost 8 bases, J lost 4 bases, and 8 bases stayed unmatched. The chain's CDR3 is CASRRGQGGETQYF. The CDR3 DNA reads as TGTGCCAGCCGTAGGGGACAGGGAGGAGAGACCCAGTACTTC.

This clonotype was observed a few times. The chain joins TRBV7-9 to TRBJ2-7; D is uncertain. The CDR3 totals 12 residues. V shed 5 bases and J shed 8 bases, with 13 bases lying between them. The germline V gene encodes CDR1 SEHNR and CDR2 FQNEAQ (reference sequence). The CDR3 sequence is CASSANMIQQYV. The CDR3 bases are TGTGCCAGCAGCGCCAACATGATCCAGCAGTACGTC.

This rearrangement joins TRBV12-3 or TRBV12-4 to TRBJ2-1, with D possibly TRBD2 on 6 matching bases. V lost 5 bases and J lost 1, with 12 bases in between. The CDR3 runs to 15 residues. This CDR3 reads CASSPSGVSYNEQFF. Here the CDR3 DNA reads TGTGCCAGCAGTCCGTCGGGGGTATCCTACAATGAGCAGTTCTTC.

V usage is TRBV27 and J usage is TRBJ2-1, with 12 bases matching TRBD2. The CDR3 covers 16 residues. V was clipped by 4 bases and J by 15 bases; unmatched bases: 16. Germline values: CDR1 MNHEY, CDR2 SMNVEV (reference sequence). The DNA for the CDR3 is TGTGCCAGCAGTTCCCGGACTAGCGGGGTTGCGGGCAAGTGGTTCTTC. It yields the protein CASSSRTSGVAGKWFF.

The chain is built from TRBV7-2 and TRBJ2-7; the match to TRBD2 covers 9 bases. Germline values: CDR1 SGHTA, CDR2 FQGNSA. The CDR3 spans 15 residues. J was trimmed by 2 bases and V by 3 bases; bases with no gene match: 5. The CDR3, as DNA: TGTGCCAGCAGCTTCTTCGGCGGGGGGGCCTACGAGCAGTACGTC. This codes for CASSFFGGGAYEQYV.

The chain carries TRBV5-5 and TRBJ2-1, with D maybe TRBD1 (6 bases). The CDR3 is made up of 17 amino acids. Trimming took 4 bases from V and 0 from J, leaving 17 bases between them. The germline CDR1 and CDR2 sequences are SGHKS and YYEKEE (reference sequence). This chain's CDR3 is CASSPSQTRGSYNEQFF. The CDR3 nucleotides read TGTGCCAGCAGCCCATCACAAACCAGGGGCTCCTACAATGAGCAGTTCTTC. The entire variable domain, with the rest obtained from reference TRBV5-5 and TRBJ2-1, is as follows: DAGVTQSPTHLIKTRGQQVTLRCSPISGHKSVSWYQQVLGQGPQFIFQYYEKEERGRGNFPDRFSARQFPNYSSELNVNALLLGDSALYLCASSPSQTRGSYNEQFFGPGTRLTVL.

The chain links TRBV7-2 to TRBJ1-1, with 8 bases identical to TRBD1. Per the germline V gene, CDR1 is SGHTA and CDR2 is FQGNSA. The CDR3 totals 21 residues. J lost 8 bases, V lost 5 bases, and 31 bases had no gene match. CDR3 DNA sequence: TGTGCCAGCAGCCTCCTTCCACTCCCGTCTAGGGGTGCCAGGGGGCGGGTAGAAGCTTTCTTT. This sequence encodes CASSLLPLPSRGARGRVEAFF.

This clonotype came up many times. V gene TRBV20-1 combines with J gene TRBJ1-5, with D unresolved. CDR3 length: 12 amino acids. Looked up from germline, CDR1 is DFQATT and CDR2 is SNEGSKA (reference sequence). Trimming took 3 bases from V and 4 from J, leaving 7 bases between them. The chain's CDR3 is CSASTANQPQHF. Written as DNA, the CDR3 is TGCAGTGCTAGTACAGCGAATCAGCCCCAGCATTTT.

This clonotype was observed a few times. The chain employs TRBV27 and TRBJ2-7, with D possibly TRBD2 on 6 matching bases. This CDR3 is 14 amino acids long. Germline lookup yields CDR1 MNHEY and CDR2 SMNVEV (reference sequence). The germline V and J ends were trimmed by 5 bases and 5 bases, with 16 bases remaining between them. CDR3 region: CASSHSVGRNEQYF. CDR3 bases: TGTGCCAGCAGTCACTCAGTTGGGAGGAACGAGCAGTACTTC.

The sample holds a few counts of this clonotype. This chain connects TRBV25-1 to TRBJ2-5; D is ambiguous. The V gene lost 0 bases and the J gene lost 2 bases, with 10 bases spanning the gap. The germline gives CDR1 MGHDK, CDR2 SYGVNS. CDR3 length equals 15 residues. The CDR3 reads CASSEYSTLQETQYF. Written as DNA, the CDR3 is TGTGCCAGCAGTGAATATAGCACTCTTCAAGAGACCCAGTACTTC.